This TCR beta chain derives from a study of molecular identifiers for immune sequencing clone quantification. This clonotype was detected only once. Compared with germline, one end of the junction differs, possibly owing to a read error. CD8+CD4-CCR7+CD45RA+ cells were sorted as naive CD8 T cells. TCRdb re-called the PCR reads with MiXCR, one entry per CDR3 protein. The table records 300,000 to 350,000 distinct CDR3 sequences, 20% to 25% of them present only once. The sequence was collected from a human donor in good health. Some libraries in this study had Jurkat cell RNA spiked in. Sequenced sample: naive CD8+ T cells from blood, with Jurkat cell RNA spiked in. This sample's subset: FACS-sorted CD8+CD4-CCR7+CD45RA+ naive T cells.

In DNA, the CDR3 is TGTGCCGGCAGTCTTAGCGCTAGCTCCTACGAGCGGTACTTC. It yields the protein CAGSLSASSYERYF. The rearrangement links TRBV27 to TRBJ2-7; TRBD2 is a possible D gene (5 bases). This CDR3 has 14 amino acids. Germline lookup yields CDR1 MNHEY and CDR2 SMNVEV (reference sequence).